This T cell receptor (beta chain) appears in the sequencing data of a study of T cell repertoires in cytomegalovirus infection. Study information: Well-studied HLA-B-restricted epitopes and recently identified HLA-C-restricted epitopes of CMV were both used in the study. Shared public TCR beta signatures pointed to both CMV infection and a matching HLA type. Study results and caveats: Dominating the ex vivo response were TCR beta clonotypes that were CMV-specific and HLA-C-restricted. The cumulative frequency of public TCR beta families identified carriers of CMV plus the relevant HLA.

Comment on this clonotype: What it binds is unknown.

Via MiXCR, TCRdb re-called the reads, giving one row per CDR3 protein. The sample consists of roughly 800,000 distinct CDR3 sequences, about 28% of them appearing once. Source: cultured CD8+ T cells from PBMCs, taken from culture after CMV antigen stimulation. This clonotype originated in a human donor in good health (CMV status not recorded). Some clones in this sample may be carry-over from other donors' samples.

In nucleotides, the CDR3 is TGCGCCAGCAGCCAAACACAGGGGGACACCGGGGAGCTGTTTTTT. Amino acid sequence: CASSQTQGDTGELFF. The chain is built from TRBV4-1 and TRBJ2-2; 8 bases agree with TRBD1. The CDR3 covers 15 residues. J gave up 3 bases and V 2 bases, and 2 bases lay outside the gene matches. Germline V gene sequence: CDR1 MGHRA, CDR2 YSYEKL.